A selection of T cell receptor beta chains follows, all from one sample in a study of cytomegalovirus exposure and HLA in healthy donors. The data were produced by immunoSEQ multiplex PCR, yet TCRdb's version contains in-frame clones alone and is incomplete. The sample consists of approximately 170,000 clones, 70% to 80% of them appearing once. Input material: PBMCs. Receptor source: a woman between 50 and 59 years old in good health and CMV-seronegative. CDR3s include the opening cysteine and the closing phenylalanine or tryptophan. A D gene is named only where the DNA matches it firmly. A clone size is listed for some rows: how often the clone was seen (once, few, many), or a class if it is expanded.

CDR3: CASSPRGGYTF
DNA: TGTGCCAGCAGCCCCCGAGGGGGCTACACCTTC
D: .
J: TRBJ1-2
V: TRBV7-2
size: few

CDR3: CASSTRQGSGTEAFF
DNA: TGTGCCAGTAGTACCCGACAGGGGTCGGGCACTGAAGCTTTCTTT
D: TRBD1
J: TRBJ1-1
V: TRBV19
size: once

CDR3: CASSSSIYEQYF
DNA: TGTGCCAGCAGTTCATCGATCTACGAGCAGTACTTC
D: .
J: TRBJ2-7
V: TRBV6-5
size: .

CDR3: CARSLGVFDRSQPQHF
DNA: TGTGCCAGAAGCTTGGGGGTTTTTGATCGGAGTCAGCCCCAGCATTTT
D: .
J: TRBJ1-5
V: TRBV5-3
size: .

CDR3: CASSQAADPRSTEAFF
DNA: TGCGCCAGCAGCCAAGCAGCGGACCCGAGGAGCACTGAAGCTTTCTTT
D: .
J: TRBJ1-1
V: TRBV4-3
size: .

CDR3: CASSALTSGASTDTQYF
DNA: TGTGCCAGCAGCGCATTGACTAGCGGTGCTAGCACAGATACGCAGTATTTT
D: TRBD2
J: TRBJ2-3
V: TRBV2
size: .

CDR3: CASSWDRGGYGYTF
DNA: TGTGCCAGCAGTTGGGACAGGGGGGGCTATGGCTACACCTTC
D: TRBD1
J: TRBJ1-2
V: TRBV5-6
size: once

CDR3: CAIKKSGTSGSYEQYF
DNA: TGTGCTATTAAAAAGTCGGGGACTAGCGGGAGCTACGAGCAGTACTTC
D: TRBD2
J: TRBJ2-7
V: TRBV28
size: few

CDR3: CASSLSGPGEQYF
DNA: TGTGCCAGCAGCTTGTCAGGGCCCGGTGAGCAGTACTTC
D: .
J: TRBJ2-7
V: TRBV5-6
size: .

CDR3: CASSWGLNEETQYF
DNA: TGCGCCAGCAGCTGGGGACTTAACGAAGAGACCCAGTACTTC
D: .
J: TRBJ2-5
V: TRBV5-1
size: few

CDR3: CASSLVGTGRSYNEQFF
DNA: TGTGCCAGCAGCTTGGTAGGGACAGGCCGATCCTACAATGAGCAGTTCTTC
D: TRBD1
J: TRBJ2-1
V: TRBV5-5
size: .

CDR3: CATSRGFVPGASGNTIYF
DNA: TGTGCCACCAGCAGAGGTTTTGTCCCCGGAGCCTCTGGAAACACCATATATTTT
D: .
J: TRBJ1-3
V: TRBV15
size: .

CDR3: CASSQDRGQGYEKLFF
DNA: TGTGCCAGCAGCCAAGATCGGGGACAGGGATATGAAAAACTGTTTTTT
D: TRBD1
J: TRBJ1-4
V: TRBV14
size: .

CDR3: CASSLAVGQETQYF
DNA: TGTGCCAGCAGCTTAGCGGTCGGCCAAGAGACCCAGTACTTC
D: .
J: TRBJ2-5
V: TRBV7-9
size: once

CDR3: CASSARDREANAEAFF
DNA: TGTGCCAGCAGCGCCCGGGACAGGGAAGCTAACGCTGAAGCTTTCTTT
D: TRBD1
J: TRBJ1-1
V: TRBV7-9
size: .

CDR3: CASSQQGGNSPLHF
DNA: TGTGCCAGCAGCCAACAGGGGGGTAATTCACCCCTCCACTTT
D: TRBD1
J: TRBJ1-6
V: TRBV11-2
size: once

CDR3: CASNPGTKIGDTQYF
DNA: TGTGCCAGCAACCCCGGGACTAAGATCGGGGATACGCAGTATTTT
D: TRBD2
J: TRBJ2-3
V: TRBV6-5
size: .

CDR3: CSVDRDRLQAFF
DNA: TGCAGCGTTGATAGGGACAGGCTACAAGCTTTCTTT
D: TRBD1
J: TRBJ1-1
V: TRBV29-1
size: .

CDR3: CASSLRAGGSPLHF
DNA: TGTGCCAGTAGCCTCCGGGCCGGGGGTTCACCCCTCCACTTT
D: .
J: TRBJ1-6
V: TRBV19
size: .

CDR3: CASSLAGSNQPQHF
DNA: TGTGCCAGCAGCTTGGCAGGTAGCAATCAGCCCCAGCATTTT
D: .
J: TRBJ1-5
V: TRBV5-6
size: .

CDR3: CASSANLPPFKQYF
DNA: TGTGCCAGCAGCGCCAATCTACCCCCCTTTAAGCAGTACTTC
D: .
J: TRBJ2-7
V: TRBV7-2
size: .

CDR3: CASSSSGLAGDWDAKNIQYF
DNA: TGTGCCAGTAGTTCCTCAGGACTAGCGGGAGATTGGGACGCCAAAAACATTCAGTACTTC
D: TRBD2
J: TRBJ2-4
V: TRBV19
size: .

CDR3: CASSQIKGANSGANVLTF
DNA: TGCGCCAGCAGCCAGATAAAGGGGGCCAATTCTGGGGCCAACGTCCTGACTTTC
D: TRBD1
J: TRBJ2-6
V: TRBV4-3
size: .

CDR3: CASSLQNNEKLFF
DNA: TGTGCCAGCAGTTTACAGAATAATGAAAAACTGTTTTTT
D: .
J: TRBJ1-4
V: TRBV28
size: .

CDR3: CASSLAFGTASYEQYF
DNA: TGTGCCAGCAGCTTAGCATTTGGGACAGCCTCCTACGAGCAGTACTTC
D: TRBD1
J: TRBJ2-7
V: TRBV7-2
size: .

CDR3: CASSQVSGAAYEQYF
DNA: TGCGCCAGCAGCCAAGTCAGCGGGGCCGCCTACGAGCAGTACTTC
D: TRBD2
J: TRBJ2-7
V: TRBV4-3
size: .

CDR3: CASGGAGAYQPQHF
DNA: TGTGCCAGCGGGGGGGCAGGGGCATATCAGCCCCAGCATTTT
D: .
J: TRBJ1-5
V: TRBV19
size: .

CDR3: CASSLGLAEYYEQYF
DNA: TGCGCCAGCAGCCTCGGACTAGCGGAGTACTACGAGCAGTACTTC
D: TRBD2
J: TRBJ2-7
V: TRBV4-3
size: many

CDR3: CASSRNSGGDEQFF
DNA: TGTGCCAGCAGCCGTAACTCGGGTGGCGATGAGCAGTTCTTC
D: .
J: TRBJ2-1
V: TRBV7-6
size: .

CDR3: CASSFLQGINTEAFF
DNA: TGTGCCAGCAGCTTCTTACAGGGTATTAACACTGAAGCTTTCTTT
D: .
J: TRBJ1-1
V: TRBV11-2
size: .

CDR3: CASSANVVGRGAGNTIYF
DNA: TGTGCCAGCAGCGCGAACGTTGTCGGGCGGGGGGCTGGAAACACCATATATTTT
D: .
J: TRBJ1-3
V: TRBV9
size: .

CDR3: CASSLGLRSYEQYF
DNA: TGTGCCAGCAGCTTGGGACTCCGGTCCTACGAGCAGTACTTC
D: .
J: TRBJ2-7
V: TRBV7-6
size: .

CDR3: CATSMVRDNQPQHF
DNA: TGTGCCACCAGCATGGTCAGGGACAATCAGCCCCAGCATTTT
D: .
J: TRBJ1-5
V: TRBV15
size: .

CDR3: CASSETAIIFGTEAFF
DNA: TGTGCCAGCAGTGAAACCGCGATCATTTTCGGCACTGAAGCTTTCTTT
D: .
J: TRBJ1-1
V: TRBV25-1
size: .

CDR3: CASRLRTSGAVGNIQYF
DNA: TGCGCCAGCAGATTACGGACTAGCGGGGCCGTTGGAAACATTCAGTACTTC
D: TRBD2
J: TRBJ2-4
V: TRBV5-1
size: .

CDR3: CASSYLGQGAREQYF
DNA: TGTGCCAGCAGTTACTTAGGACAGGGGGCGCGAGAGCAGTACTTC
D: TRBD1
J: TRBJ2-5
V: TRBV6-5
size: .

CDR3: CASSLRDSGSYNSPLHF
DNA: TGTGCCAGCAGCCTTCGGGACAGCGGCTCCTATAATTCCCCCCTCCACTTT
D: TRBD1
J: TRBJ1-6
V: TRBV7-8
size: .

CDR3: CASSLEIWHEQYF
DNA: TGTGCCAGCAGCTTAGAAATTTGGCACGAGCAGTACTTC
D: .
J: TRBJ2-7
V: TRBV7-2
size: once

CDR3: CASSEMAGRYEQYF
DNA: TGTGCCAGCAGTGAAATGGCAGGTCGCTACGAGCAGTACTTC
D: .
J: TRBJ2-7
V: TRBV2
size: .

CDR3: CASSRTRSAGNTIYF
DNA: TGTGCCAGCAGTCGAACCCGGTCGGCTGGAAACACCATATATTTT
D: .
J: TRBJ1-3
V: TRBV28
size: .

CDR3: CASSPGGWIAQYF
DNA: TGTGCCAGCAGCCCGGGGGGATGGATTGCGCAGTATTTT
D: TRBD2
J: TRBJ2-3
V: TRBV28
size: once